The 11 T cell receptor beta chains presented below share a single source sample, sequenced in a study of T-cell memory formation after mild COVID-19. TCRdb redid the calling of the 5' RACE reads with MiXCR, one entry per CDR3 protein. The profile shows 540,000 or so distinct CDR3 sequences, around 21% of them singletons. Sequenced input: PBMCs or a T cell subset sorted from them (not recorded which). These receptor sequences come from an adult woman who had mild COVID-19 (a few samples of this study predate the infection). Cell type and time point are not known.

This chain connects TRBV20-1 to TRBJ1-4; unclear D gene. Between the trimmed V and J ends, which lost 3 bases and 7 bases, there was a span of 18 bases. The germline gives CDR1 DFQATT, CDR2 SNEGSKA (reference sequence). The CDR3 runs 15 residues. In DNA form, the CDR3 reads TGCAGTGCTAGCGATTCTCGGGAGCGTGGTGAAAAACTGTTTTTT. It yields the protein CSASDSRERGEKLFF.

V and J are TRBV7-9 and TRBJ2-7; D gene ambiguous. The CDR3 sequence is 13 residues long. Germline CDR1 SEHNR, CDR2 FQNEAQ (reference sequence). V was trimmed by 7 bases and J by 2 bases, leaving 12 bases between them. DNA of the CDR3: TGTGCCAGCACCCCCTTGCCTACCTACGAGCAGTACTTC. The encoded protein is CASTPLPTYEQYF.

The chain is built from TRBV6-1 and TRBJ1-1; D is unclear. Germline CDR1 and CDR2: MNHNS and SASEGT. The V gene lost 6 bases and the J gene lost 3 bases, with 11 bases spanning the gap. The CDR3 extends over 13 amino acids. The CDR3 region has the DNA TGTGCCAGCAGATCTCCGGGGTACACTGAAGCTTTCTTT. It codes for CASRSPGYTEAFF.

This clonotype was observed a handful of times. V usage is TRBV20-1 and J usage is TRBJ2-7, with 8 bases matching TRBD1. CDR1 is DFQATT, CDR2 SNEGSKA, per germline (reference sequence). The CDR3 is made up of 14 amino acids. J was trimmed by 2 bases and V by 5 bases; bases with no gene match: 8. In nucleotides, the CDR3 is TGCAGTGCTGCTATCGGACAGGGCGCCTACGAGCAGTACTTC. Residues: CSAAIGQGAYEQYF.

This clonotype showed up many times. J is TRBJ2-3 and V is TRBV6-5, with 8 bases that match TRBD1. Losses at the gene ends were 6 bases for V and 1 base for J; bases not matched to a gene: 9. This CDR3 spans 16 amino acids. Per germline, CDR1 MNHEY and CDR2 SVGAGI. The CDR3 DNA follows: TGTGCCAGCAGCCCCAGGGGGCTGCTGGGCACAGATACGCAGTATTTT. This encodes CASSPRGLLGTDTQYF.

The V call is TRBV4-3, the J call TRBJ2-7; TRBD1 matches 8 bases. The CDR3 length is 15 residues. Per germline, CDR1 LGHNA and CDR2 YSLEER. V trimming: 0 bases; J trimming: 6 bases; junction bases outside the gene matches: 7. DNA of the CDR3: TGCGCCAGCAGCCAAGATGGGGGGACAGGCGGCGAGCAGTACTTC. Translating it yields CASSQDGGTGGEQYF.

The genes are TRBV3-1 and TRBJ1-5, with D unclear. The CDR3 spans 13 residues. Deletions cut 0 bases from V and 5 bases from J, with 5 bases between. Germline values: CDR1 LGHDT, CDR2 YNNKEL (reference sequence). Here the CDR3 reads CASSQDSYQPQHF. The DNA for the CDR3 is TGTGCCAGCAGCCAAGACAGTTATCAGCCCCAGCATTTT.

CDR3 sequence (DNA): TGCAGTGCTCCACCCAGCGGGGGGGCCCTCCTGTGGGCCGATGAGCAGTTCTTC. Its protein product is CSAPPSGGALLWADEQFF. V usage is TRBV20-1 and J usage is TRBJ2-1; 10 bases match TRBD2. This CDR3 spans 18 amino acids. The trim removed 5 bases at V and 8 bases at J, leaving 21 bases unmatched. Looked up from germline, CDR1 is DFQATT and CDR2 is SNEGSKA (reference sequence).

This clonotype was seen only a few times. V and J are TRBV5-4 and TRBJ2-5, with 7 bases identical to TRBD1. Looked up from germline, CDR1 is SGHNT and CDR2 is YYREEE (reference sequence). The CDR3 loop spans 17 amino acids. The ends lost 4 bases at V and 4 bases at J; junction bases unmatched: 16. CDR3 in amino acids: CASSEGAGPPWGETQYF. The CDR3 DNA is TGTGCCAGCAGCGAGGGGGCAGGCCCCCCATGGGGAGAGACCCAGTACTTC.

This rearrangement joins TRBV6-5 to TRBJ1-2, with TRBD1 as a possible D gene (5 bases). Per germline, CDR1 MNHEY and CDR2 SVGAGI. The CDR3 has 14 residues. The germline V and J ends were trimmed by 7 bases and 4 bases, with 16 bases remaining between them. CDR3 loop: CASTFLGGSYGYTF. Written as DNA, the CDR3 is TGTGCCAGCACCTTCCTGGGGGGAAGCTATGGCTACACCTTC.

The genes are TRBV3-1 and TRBJ2-2; 7 bases are a match to TRBD1. Germline trimming cut 3 bases from V and 5 bases from J; bases unmatched to any gene: 6. In germline, CDR1 is LGHDT, CDR2 YNNKEL (reference sequence). The CDR3 loop spans 15 amino acids. CDR3 bases: TGTGCCAGCAGCCACAGACAGGGCAGGACCGGGGAGCTGTTTTTT. It yields the protein CASSHRQGRTGELFF.